This TCR beta chain comes out of a study of blood T cell repertoires in COVID-19. Study background: Nucleic acid was either cDNA or gDNA, and it came from T cells, B-cell-depleted T cells, or PBMCs.

CDR1 LGHDT and CDR2 YNNKEL come from the germline V gene (reference sequence). The CDR3 sequence is 17 residues long. J gave up 4 bases and V 1 base, and 10 bases lay outside the gene matches. Sequenced by immunoSEQ multiplex PCR; TCRdb stores in-frame clones only, minus some. The data contain about 100,000 clones, 80% to 90% of them singletons. Participants were placed into cohorts based on the clinical history they reported. Sequencing used PBMCs or T cells enriched from blood (not recorded which). The sequence derives from a woman aged 50 to 65 who had recovered from COVID-19. V is TRBV3-1 (or the pseudogene TRBV3-2) and J is TRBJ2-3; 8 positions match TRBD2. Written as DNA, the CDR3 is TGTGCCAGCAGCCAAGTCCGGACCTCAGCGGGAGCAGATACGCAGTATTTT. Translation gives CASSQVRTSAGADTQYF.